The 26 T cell receptor beta chains presented below share a single source sample, sequenced in a study of blood T cells in healthy people across ages. The use of a sample-barcoded 5' primer and a J-beta primer mix characterized a second PCR of 7 to 11 cycles. One entry per CDR3 protein, called by TCRdb with MiXCR from the 5' RACE reads. Here the sample spans about 640,000 distinct CDR3 sequences, approximately 40% being singletons. The sequenced material came from blood. These receptors came from a man aged 80 or over in good health.

This clonotype was seen a few times. The chain recombines TRBV6-4 with TRBJ1-5; a weak D match, TRBD1 (5 bases). The CDR3 is 14 amino acids. Between the trimmed V and J ends, which lost 2 bases and 7 bases, there was a span of 12 bases. Germline V CDR1 and CDR2: MRHNA, SNTAGT. CDR3 sequence reads: CASSDVQGGQPQHF. DNA for the CDR3: TGTGCCAGCAGTGACGTTCAGGGAGGCCAGCCCCAGCATTTT.

The sample holds a few counts of this clonotype. The CDR3 protein is CASSQGDFTDTQYF. The CDR3 DNA follows: TGTGCCAGCAGCCAAGGTGACTTCACAGATACGCAGTATTTT. The chain employs TRBV14 and TRBJ2-3, with D unclear. The V gene lost 1 base and the J gene lost 2 bases, with 7 bases spanning the gap. The CDR3 has 14 amino acids. Germline loops: CDR1 SGHDN, CDR2 FVKESK. Drawing the rest from reference TRBV14 and TRBJ2-3, the complete variable domain is EAGVTQFPSHSVIEKGQTVTLRCDPISGHDNLYWYRRVMGKEIKFLLHFVKESKQDESGMPNNRFLAERTGGTYSTLKVQPAELEDSGVYFCASSQGDFTDTQYFGPGTRLTVL.

V is TRBV20-1 and J is TRBJ1-2, with unresolved D. Trimming cost V 1 base and J 2 bases, with 11 bases left between them. Germline V gene sequence: CDR1 DFQATT, CDR2 SNEGSKA (reference sequence). This CDR3 contains 14 residues. CDR3 residues: CSARVFTENYGYTF. Here the CDR3 DNA reads TGCAGTGCTAGAGTATTTACGGAGAACTATGGCTACACCTTC.

This clonotype was counted between two and nine times. The genes are TRBV7-9 and TRBJ1-4; 7 nucleotides align to TRBD1. The length of the CDR3 is 13 residues. Trimming took 7 bases from V and 5 from J; bases not matched to a gene: 4. CDR1 and CDR2 (germline): SEHNR, FQNEAQ (reference sequence). The CDR3 nucleotides read TGTGCCAGCACCGGGACAGCGAATGAAAAACTGTTTTTT. Protein sequence: CASTGTANEKLFF.

On this clonotype: This sequence may be a read error, since a much larger clone differs from it by one base. The chain has TRBV6-1 and TRBJ1-5; D not certain. Germline lookup yields CDR1 MNHNS and CDR2 SASEGT. CDR3 length: 12 residues. This chain's CDR3 is CASREVISPQHF. For the CDR3, the DNA is TGTGCCAGCAGGGAAGTAATTTCGCCCCAGCATTTT.

This clonotype occurred many times. This chain links TRBV20-1 with TRBJ2-5, with 10 bases matching TRBD2. This CDR3 has 21 residues. The junction had 27 bases not matched to a gene; V was cut back by 3 bases and J by 5 bases. Per germline, CDR1 DFQATT and CDR2 SNEGSKA (reference sequence). CDR3 nucleotides: TGCAGTGCTAGCCCGCCACCAGTTATAGCGGGGGGAATACAAAGGGGGGAGACCCAGTACTTC. Translating it yields CSASPPPVIAGGIQRGETQYF.

This chain links TRBV6-6 with TRBJ1-5; D perhaps matches TRBD1 (5 bases). CDR3 size: 15 residues. Germline lookup yields CDR1 MNHNY and CDR2 SVGAGI (reference sequence). V was cut by 2 bases and J by 5 bases, with 13 bases left in between. CDR3 in amino acids: CASSYRAGTDQPQHF. The CDR3 nucleotides are TGTGCCAGCAGTTACAGGGCAGGGACTGATCAGCCCCAGCATTTT.

Many counts were recorded for this clonotype. The gene calls are TRBV7-2 and TRBJ2-6, with D maybe TRBD1 (5 bases). Germline CDR1 SGHTA, CDR2 FQGNSA. This CDR3 has 16 amino acids. The germline V and J ends were trimmed by 2 bases and 1 base, with 9 bases remaining between them. In DNA, the CDR3 is TGTGCCAGCAGCTTAAGGAAGGGGTCTGGGGCCAACGTCCTGACTTTC. Its protein product is CASSLRKGSGANVLTF. Supplemented by reference TRBV7-2 and TRBJ2-6, the full variable domain reads GAGVSQSPSNKVTEKGKDVELRCDPISGHTALYWYRQSLGQGLEFLIYFQGNSAPDKSGLPSDRFSAERTGGSVSTLTIQRTQQEDSAVYLCASSLRKGSGANVLTFGAGSRLTVL.

About this clonotype itself: This may stem from a read error, because a much larger clone lies one nucleotide away. V is TRBV7-3 and J is TRBJ2-7; no definite D call. This CDR3 has 14 residues. Per the germline V gene, CDR1 is SGHTA and CDR2 is FQGTGA. The CDR3 is CASNLTGLFDEQYF. In DNA, the CDR3 is TGTGCCAGCAACTTAACTGGCCTCTTCGACGAGCAGTACTTC. The complete variable domain, with remaining parts taken from reference TRBV7-3 and TRBJ2-7, reads GAGVSQTPSNKVTEKGKYVELRCDPISGHTALYWYRQSLGQGPEFLIYFQGTGAADDSGLPNDRFFAVRPEGSVSTLKIQRTERGDSAVYLCASNLTGLFDEQYFGPGTRLTVT.

In its sample, this clonotype was seen a few times. The chain recombines TRBV6-5 with TRBJ1-5, with 7 nucleotides matching TRBD1. Looked up from germline, CDR1 is MNHEY and CDR2 is SVGAGI. The trim removed 0 bases at V and 5 bases at J, leaving 1 base unmatched. This CDR3 contains 14 residues. CDR3 bases: TGTGCCAGCAGTTACTCGGACAGGTATCAGCCCCAGCATTTT. Protein: CASSYSDRYQPQHF.

The table lists this clonotype with a count of one. The J gene is TRBJ2-1, the V gene TRBV14; TRBD2 matches at 7 bases. J lost 7 bases, V lost 9 bases, and 21 bases had no gene match. CDR1 SGHDN and CDR2 FVKESK come from the germline V gene. The CDR3 covers 17 residues. The CDR3 DNA reads TGTGCCAGGAGTCAAGAACGACTAGCAGCAGGAAGGAATGAGCAGTTCTTC. Translating it yields CARSQERLAAGRNEQFF.

A few counts support this clonotype. This chain connects TRBV6-2 or TRBV6-3 to TRBJ1-5; the D is unclear. The CDR3 sequence is 13 residues long. V dropped 2 bases and J dropped 1 base, with 3 bases sitting between them. CDR1 MNHEY and CDR2 SVGEGT come from the germline V gene. CDR3 DNA sequence: TGTGCCAGCAGTTACAGGAGCAATCAGCCCCAGCATTTT. Its translation: CASSYRSNQPQHF.

The chain has TRBV6-6 and TRBJ1-3; D gene unclear. Germline V gene lookup returns CDR1 MNHNY and CDR2 SVGAGI (reference sequence). CDR3 size: 16 residues. Trimming pared 1 base from V and 0 bases from J, leaving 10 bases between. CDR3 nucleotide sequence: TGTGCCAGCAGTTACTTGTGGGATAACTCTGGAAACACCATATATTTT. It specifies CASSYLWDNSGNTIYF.

This clonotype was found once. A much larger clone differs by one base, so this may be a read error. This sequence joins TRBV2 and TRBJ1-2, with 7 bases matching TRBD1. The germline V gene encodes CDR1 SNHLY and CDR2 FYNNEI. V dropped 4 bases and J dropped 7; count of bases not matched to a gene: 15. The CDR3 has 16 residues. CDR3 protein: CASSVALRAGGSGYTF. The CDR3 DNA reads as TGTGCCAGCAGTGTAGCGCTTCGGGCAGGGGGTTCTGGCTACACCTTC.

The chain has TRBV5-1 and TRBJ2-1, with D perhaps TRBD2 (6 bases). V was cut by 6 bases and J by 5 bases, with 15 bases left in between. The CDR3 consists of 14 residues. From germline, CDR1 is SGHRS and CDR2 YFSETQ. In DNA, the CDR3 is TGCGCCAGCAACGGGGGACGGAACGACAATGAGCAGTTCTTC. Translating gives CASNGGRNDNEQFF.

Regarding this clonotype: A junction end diverges from the germline sequence, so it may reflect a read error. This chain connects TRBV11-2 to TRBJ1-1; possibly TRBD1 for D (6 bases). CDR3 size: 14 residues. Germline-derived CDR1 and CDR2 are SGHAT and FQNNGV. The CDR3 sequence is CASSSNQGNTETFF. For the CDR3, the DNA is TGTGCCAGCAGCTCAAACCAGGGGAACACTGAAACTTTCTTT.

This clonotype was detected many times. The chain uses TRBV2 and TRBJ1-4; 9 bases are shared with TRBD1. The CDR3 loop spans 13 amino acids. The junction had 6 bases not matched to a gene; V was cut back by 11 bases and J by 5 bases. Germline V CDR1 and CDR2: SNHLY, FYNNEI. The CDR3 loop reads CAGRTGVNEKLFF. The CDR3 nucleotides are TGTGCCGGAAGGACAGGGGTGAATGAAAAACTGTTTTTT.

The genes are TRBV11-2 and TRBJ2-4; 7 nucleotides align to TRBD2. V lost 1 base to trimming and J lost 1 base; unmatched junction nucleotides: 10. The CDR3 extends over 18 amino acids. In germline, CDR1 is SGHAT, CDR2 FQNNGV. The CDR3, as DNA: TGTGCCAGCAGCTTAGTCCCTAGCGGAAGTGCGGCCAAAAACATTCAGTACTTC. Its translation is CASSLVPSGSAAKNIQYF.

This clonotype has at least ten counts. This may come from a read error, since a much larger clone is one base off. The rearrangement uses TRBV7-8 and TRBJ2-7; D is undetermined. With 1 base removed from V and 2 bases from J, the gap between germline ends came to 15 bases. The CDR3 has 16 amino acids. Germline V CDR1 and CDR2: SGHVS, FQNEAQ. For the CDR3, the DNA is TGTGCCAGCAGCTTAGACGTGGGCCGGAGTACCTACGAGCAGTACTTC. It codes for CASSLDVGRSTYEQYF.

This clonotype appeared many times. The rearrangement uses TRBV7-2 and TRBJ2-1; D tentatively fits TRBD1 or TRBD2 (5 bases each). The germline V gene has CDR1 SGHTA and CDR2 FQGNSA. The CDR3 is 14 residues long. Trimming shortened V by 6 bases and J by 8 bases, and 17 bases separated the two germline ends. The CDR3 loop is CASSPGATSYEQFF. CDR3 nucleotide sequence: TGTGCCAGCAGTCCCGGGGCAACGAGCTATGAGCAGTTCTTC.

The chain uses TRBV7-6 and TRBJ2-1; 10 positions match TRBD2. Germline V CDR1 and CDR2: SGHVS, FNYEAQ. There are 16 residues in the CDR3. J gave up 7 bases and V 2 bases, and 8 bases lay outside the gene matches. CDR3 coding DNA: TGTGCCAGCAGCTTAAAGCGGGAGGGGGTTTCGAATGAGCAGTTCTTC. Amino acid sequence: CASSLKREGVSNEQFF. The whole variable domain, remainder taken from reference TRBV7-6 and TRBJ2-1, is GAGVSQSPRYKVTKRGQDVALRCDPISGHVSLYWYRQALGQGPEFLTYFNYEAQQDKSGLPNDRFSAERPEGSISTLTIQRTEQRDSAMYRCASSLKREGVSNEQFFGPGTRLTVL.

A remark on this clonotype: A much larger clone is a single base away; this may be a read error. J is TRBJ2-7 and V is TRBV6-1; D gene unclear. The V gene's germline CDR1 is MNHNS and CDR2 SASEGT. The CDR3 runs 11 residues. The DNA of the CDR3 is TGTGCCCGCAGTGGGGCCTACGAGCAGTACTTC. It translates to CARSGAYEQYF.

The chain links TRBV30 to TRBJ2-7; 10 positions match TRBD1. The CDR3 totals 16 residues. Looked up from germline, CDR1 is GTSNPN and CDR2 is SVGIG (reference sequence). Unmatched junction bases numbered 16, after V lost 4 bases and J lost 7 bases. The CDR3 loop is CAWTPRGTGELWEQYF. In DNA, the CDR3 is TGTGCCTGGACCCCTCGGGGGACAGGGGAATTATGGGAGCAGTACTTC.

This clonotype was seen once. The junction shows a germline mismatch at one end, possibly a read error. The rearrangement uses TRBV5-1 and TRBJ2-5; 7 positions match TRBD1. Germline values: CDR1 SGHRS, CDR2 YFSETQ. This CDR3 comprises 13 residues. CDR3 coding DNA: TGCACCAGAGCTAAGGGGGCGAGGGAGACCCAGTACTTC. Translated, it gives CTRAKGARETQYF.

This clonotype was counted a few times. V and J are TRBV7-2 and TRBJ2-5; 8 nucleotides match TRBD1. Per germline, CDR1 SGHTA and CDR2 FQGNSA. Trimming took 5 bases from V and 5 from J; bases not matched to a gene: 16. The CDR3 loop spans 17 amino acids. In nucleotides, the CDR3 is TGTGCCAGCAGCCGGGCTGGACAGGGATCTTTGGGGGAGACCCAGTACTTC. Protein product: CASSRAGQGSLGETQYF.

The rearrangement links TRBV20-1 to TRBJ2-7; 8 bases fit TRBD2. This CDR3 contains 14 residues. V shed 1 base and J 0 bases; nucleotides not matched to a gene: 2. Germline-derived CDR1 and CDR2 are DFQATT and SNEGSKA (reference sequence). Written as DNA, the CDR3 is TGCAGTGCTAGAGCCGGGACTAGCTCCTACGAGCAGTACTTC. Translated, it gives CSARAGTSSYEQYF.